The next 12 T cell receptor beta chains were all read from a single sample in a study of long-term antiretroviral therapy in people with HIV. Version v3.0 of the immunoSEQ assay was performed at survey level. The protocol was immunoSEQ multiplex PCR, while the TCRdb copy is restricted to in-frame clones and leaves out a portion. The table shows tens of thousands of clones, with about 82% occurring only once. The specimen was unsorted PBMCs, collected roughly 3.5 years after starting antiretroviral therapy. The receptors originated from a man younger than 35 with HIV.

The J gene is TRBJ2-5, the V gene TRBV13; D unresolved. Germline CDR1 is PRHDT and CDR2 is FYEKMQ (reference sequence). The V gene lost 5 bases and the J gene lost 3 bases, with 7 bases spanning the gap. The CDR3 extends over 12 amino acids. CDR3 sequence reads: CASSQFKETQYF. For the CDR3, the DNA is TGTGCCAGCAGCCAATTTAAAGAGACCCAGTACTTC.

The CDR3 protein is CASNPGASYEQYF. The CDR3 region has the DNA TGTGCCAGCAACCCAGGGGCCTCCTACGAGCAGTACTTC. This chain joins TRBV7-8 and TRBJ2-7; D might be TRBD1 (6 bases). Germline V lookup: CDR1 SGHVS, CDR2 FQNEAQ. Trimming removed 7 bases at V and 0 bases at J, with 10 bases between. CDR3 length equals 13 residues.

This sequence joins TRBV15 and TRBJ2-3; no clear D. Trimming took off 7 bases at V and 0 bases at J, with 11 bases between the two ends. The germline gives CDR1 LNHNV, CDR2 YYDKDF (reference sequence). This CDR3 contains 14 residues. The CDR3 spells CATKTGASTDTQYF. The DNA for the CDR3 is TGTGCCACCAAGACGGGCGCTAGCACAGATACGCAGTATTTT.

This chain joins TRBV19 and TRBJ1-2, with D unclear. Germline lookup yields CDR1 LNHDA and CDR2 SQIVND (reference sequence). The germline V and J ends were trimmed by 2 bases and 5 bases, with 12 bases remaining between them. The CDR3 spans 14 residues. This chain's CDR3 is CASSINPALYGYTF. CDR3 DNA sequence: TGTGCCAGTAGTATAAACCCAGCTCTGTATGGCTACACCTTC. Combining the CDR3 with reference TRBV19 and TRBJ1-2 gives the whole variable domain DGGITQSPKYLFRKEGQNVTLSCEQNLNHDAMYWYRQDPGQGLRLIYYSQIVNDFQKGDIAEGYSVSREKKESFPLTVTSAQKNPTAFYLCASSINPALYGYTFGSGTRLTVV.

V gene TRBV9 combines with J gene TRBJ2-7; 10 bases line up with TRBD2. The CDR3 length is 15 residues. Looked up from germline, CDR1 is SGDLS and CDR2 is YYNGEE. After removal of 3 bases from V and 0 bases from J, the junction contained 3 bases not matched to a gene. CDR3 nucleotides: TGTGCCAGCAGCGAAAGCGGGAGGGCCTCCTACGAGCAGTACTTC. Translating it yields CASSESGRASYEQYF.

The rearrangement uses TRBV9 and TRBJ2-5; D remains unclear. The CDR3 totals 12 residues. Germline CDR1 reads SGDLS; CDR2 reads YYNGEE. V lost 3 bases and J lost 5, with 8 bases in between. CDR3 nucleotide sequence: TGTGCCAGCAGCGACCTGGGGGAGACCCAGTACTTC. Amino acids: CASSDLGETQYF.

The V and J genes are TRBV27 and TRBJ1-1; D is possibly TRBD1 (6 bases). Between the trimmed V and J ends, which lost 3 bases and 4 bases, there was a span of 12 bases. Germline V gene data show CDR1 as MNHEY and CDR2 as SMNVEV (reference sequence). The CDR3 totals 14 residues. CDR3 sequence (DNA): TGTGCCAGCAGTTTCAAACAGGGAGGCACTGAAGCTTTCTTT. Its translation is CASSFKQGGTEAFF.

The gene calls are TRBV28 and TRBJ2-1; a possible D gene is TRBD2 (5 bases). The V gene's germline CDR1 is MDHEN and CDR2 SYDVKM. The CDR3 sequence is 11 residues long. V lost 7 bases and J 9 bases, leaving 10 bases between the germline ends. The DNA for the CDR3 is TGTGCCAGCACCGGGGTAGGTGAGCAGTTCTTC. This translates into CASTGVGEQFF.

The V gene is TRBV5-5, the J gene TRBJ2-7; either TRBD1 or TRBD2 may supply D (6 bases each). V lost 2 bases, J lost 7 bases, and 19 bases lay in between. The CDR3 consists of 15 residues. Looked up from germline, CDR1 is SGHKS and CDR2 is YYEKEE (reference sequence). CDR3 sequence: CASSFPPPGEEEQYF. The CDR3, as DNA: TGTGCCAGCAGCTTCCCGCCCCCAGGGGAGGAGGAGCAGTACTTC.

This clone was seen once. The V and J genes are TRBV28 and TRBJ1-4, with 9 bases that match TRBD1. The germline V gene has CDR1 MDHEN and CDR2 SYDVKM. The CDR3 sequence is 16 residues long. The ends lost 3 bases at V and 8 bases at J; junction bases unmatched: 10. The CDR3: CASSLGRDRAGEKLFF. DNA for the CDR3: TGTGCCAGCAGTTTGGGAAGGGACAGGGCGGGAGAAAAACTGTTTTTT.

This chain links TRBV27 with TRBJ2-7; 8 bases are shared with TRBD2. The junction had 14 bases not matched to a gene; V was cut back by 6 bases and J by 4 bases. This CDR3 has 16 amino acids. Germline values: CDR1 MNHEY, CDR2 SMNVEV (reference sequence). In DNA, the CDR3 is TGTGCCAGCAGCCCTTCAAGTAGCGGGATTGGTTACGAGCAGTACTTC. This translates into CASSPSSSGIGYEQYF.

CDR3 sequence reads: CASSSPRGGRDYGYTF. DNA for the CDR3: TGTGCCAGCAGTTCCCCCCGGGGGGGGCGCGACTATGGCTACACCTTC. The rearrangement joins TRBV28 to TRBJ1-2, with TRBD1 as a possible D gene (6 bases). The germline V gene encodes CDR1 MDHEN and CDR2 SYDVKM. V lost 4 bases, J lost 3 bases, and 18 bases lay in between. The CDR3 spans 16 residues.